The 24 T cell receptor beta chains below were found in one sample sequenced in a study of molecular identifiers for immune sequencing clone quantification. TCRdb re-called the PCR reads through MiXCR, storing one row per CDR3 protein. The data contain about 100,000 distinct CDR3 sequences, over 30% of them singletons. Specimen: naive CD8+ T cells from blood, with Jurkat cell RNA spiked in. Subset noted: FACS-sorted CD8+CD4-CCR7+CD45RA+ naive T cells. These receptors all come from a human donor in good health. Some libraries in this study had Jurkat cell RNA spiked in.

This clonotype was seen ten or more times. The CDR3 here is CASSYSMADTDTQYF. CDR3 in DNA: TGTGCCAGCAGTTACTCGATGGCAGACACAGATACGCAGTATTTT. This chain connects TRBV6-5 to TRBJ2-3; no clear D gene. Trimming took off 0 bases at V and 2 bases at J, with 9 bases between the two ends. Germline V gene lookup returns CDR1 MNHEY and CDR2 SVGAGI. The CDR3 consists of 15 residues.

To note about this clonotype: A junction end diverges from the germline sequence, so it may reflect a read error. The V call is TRBV28, the J call TRBJ2-6, with D perhaps TRBD1 (5 bases). CDR1 is MDHEN and CDR2 is SYDVKM in the germline V gene. This CDR3 has 17 residues. CDR3 amino acids: CAISLYQGSSGANVLTF. CDR3 sequence (DNA): TGTGCCATCAGTTTATACCAGGGAAGCTCTGGGGCCAACGTCCTGACTTTC.

This clonotype was picked up one time. Mismatch with germline at one junction end may stem from a read error. The V gene is TRBV28, the J gene TRBJ1-2, with unresolved D. The CDR3 covers 14 residues. The germline gives CDR1 MDHEN, CDR2 SYDVKM. In DNA form, the CDR3 reads TGTGCCAGCAGTTTAGATCGGGAAAACTATGACTACACCTTC. It encodes CASSLDRENYDYTF.

As regards this clonotype: A read error may produce the germline difference seen at one junction end. This chain joins TRBV5-1 and TRBJ2-6, with TRBD1 as a possible D gene (5 bases). There are 16 residues in the CDR3. CDR1 SGHRS and CDR2 YFSETQ come from the germline V gene. In DNA form, the CDR3 reads TGCGCCAGCAGCTTGGGTGCAGACTCTGGGGCCAACGTCCAGACTTTC. This sequence encodes CASSLGADSGANVQTF.

V usage is TRBV6-2 or TRBV6-3 and J usage is TRBJ2-7; unclear D gene. The CDR3 runs 11 residues. Trimming left V 2 bases short and J 2 bases short, with 1 base between. Germline CDR1 and CDR2: MNHEY and SVGEGT. The CDR3: CASSYTYEQYF. In DNA form, the CDR3 reads TGTGCCAGCAGTTACACCTACGAGCAGTACTTC.

This clonotype showed up many times. The chain links TRBV29-1 to TRBJ2-5, with D unresolved. Germline V lookup: CDR1 SQVTM, CDR2 ANQGSEA. Trimming removed 4 bases at V and 1 base at J, with 7 bases between. This CDR3 has 12 residues. The CDR3 bases are TGCAGCGTTGGCCGGGCCCAAGAGACCCAGTACTTC. This sequence encodes CSVGRAQETQYF.

In this sample, this clonotype turned up many times. This chain joins TRBV28 and TRBJ1-5, with a tentative D call TRBD1 (5 bases). The CDR3 length is 15 residues. The germline V gene encodes CDR1 MDHEN and CDR2 SYDVKM. V lost 3 bases, J lost 4 bases, and 13 bases lay in between. CDR3 residues: CASSLSRQRNQPQHF. CDR3 nucleotides: TGTGCCAGCAGTTTGTCCCGACAGAGGAATCAGCCCCAGCATTTT.

The chain has TRBV28 and TRBJ2-7, with 9 positions matching TRBD1. V lost 3 bases to trimming and J lost 3 bases; unmatched junction nucleotides: 6. The germline CDR1 and CDR2 sequences are MDHEN and SYDVKM. The CDR3 has 15 residues. In DNA, the CDR3 is TGTGCCAGCAGTTTGACCGGGACAGGGCGCTACGAGCAGTACTTC. Its translation is CASSLTGTGRYEQYF.

This clonotype occurred a few times. The CDR3 nucleotides are TGTGCCAGCAGTCCCCATAGGGGTTCCAAAAACATTCAGTACTTC. This encodes CASSPHRGSKNIQYF. The V gene is TRBV12-3 or TRBV12-4, the J gene TRBJ2-4, with D maybe TRBD1 (5 bases). The CDR3 length is 15 residues. Trimming took off 5 bases at V and 2 bases at J, with 13 bases between the two ends.

V gene TRBV10-3 combines with J gene TRBJ1-1, with D possibly being TRBD1 (5 bases). In germline, CDR1 is ENHRY, CDR2 SYGVKD. V was clipped by 4 bases and J by 4 bases, with 16 bases between them. The CDR3 has 15 residues. CDR3 amino acids: CAISGSETGGTEAFF. The CDR3 DNA reads TGTGCCATCAGTGGCTCGGAGACTGGGGGCACTGAAGCTTTCTTT.

This chain uses TRBV6-2 or TRBV6-3 with TRBJ2-3; 8 bases are shared with TRBD1. There are 13 residues in the CDR3. V lost 5 bases to trimming and J lost 3 bases; unmatched junction nucleotides: 1. Per germline, CDR1 MNHEY and CDR2 SVGEGT. The CDR3 protein is CASSNRGTDTQYF. Written as DNA, the CDR3 is TGTGCCAGCAGTAACAGGGGGACAGATACGCAGTATTTT.

This clonotype was seen at least ten times. This chain uses TRBV20-1 with TRBJ2-7; the match to TRBD2 covers 10 bases. The CDR3 has 13 residues. V was clipped by 2 bases and J by 7 bases; unmatched bases: 5. CDR1 is DFQATT and CDR2 is SNEGSKA in the germline V gene (reference sequence). The CDR3 loop is CSARLAGVWEQYF. The DNA for the CDR3 is TGCAGTGCTAGACTAGCGGGAGTTTGGGAGCAGTACTTC.

This clonotype occurred many times. The chain recombines TRBV6-5 with TRBJ2-7, with D unresolved. Germline-derived CDR1 and CDR2 are MNHEY and SVGAGI. There are 13 residues in the CDR3. V was pared by 6 bases and J by 6 bases, with 15 bases between. CDR3 sequence (DNA): TGTGCCAGCAGCCCGCCCCACATTCGCGAGCAGTACTTC. This sequence encodes CASSPPHIREQYF.

Comment on this clonotype: Being one base from a much bigger clone, this may be a read error. V and J are TRBV4-2 and TRBJ2-1; 8 positions match TRBD2. Germline lookup yields CDR1 LGHNA and CDR2 YNFKEQ. V was pared by 1 base and J by 5 bases, with 4 bases of the junction left unmatched. The CDR3 length is 15 residues. Here the CDR3 reads CASSQGTSRNNEQFF. CDR3 DNA: TGTGCCAGCAGCCAAGGGACTAGCAGAAACAATGAGCAGTTCTTC.

This clonotype occurred a few times. The gene calls are TRBV7-9 and TRBJ2-5; TRBD1 aligns across 11 bases. V was clipped by 5 bases and J by 5 bases; unmatched bases: 7. Germline V gene data show CDR1 as SEHNR and CDR2 as FQNEAQ (reference sequence). The CDR3 is 15 amino acids. For the CDR3, the DNA is TGTGCCAGCAGCCTAGGGACAGGGGGATTGGAGACCCAGTACTTC. Residues: CASSLGTGGLETQYF.

This clonotype was observed a few times. V is TRBV2 and J is TRBJ2-1; TRBD2 might be the D (6 bases). Per the germline V gene, CDR1 is SNHLY and CDR2 is FYNNEI. The CDR3 covers 16 residues. Deletions cut 10 bases from V and 0 bases from J, with 19 bases between. The CDR3 protein is CANHYGEEGSYNEQFF. In DNA form, the CDR3 reads TGTGCCAACCATTACGGGGAGGAAGGCTCCTACAATGAGCAGTTCTTC. The full variable domain, its missing parts supplied by reference TRBV2 and TRBJ2-1, is EPEVTQTPSHQVTQMGQEVILRCVPISNHLYFYWYRQILGQKVEFLVSFYNNEISEKSEIFDDQFSVERPDGSNFTLKIRSTKLEDSAMYFCANHYGEEGSYNEQFFGPGTRLTVL.

A few counts support this clonotype. The J gene is TRBJ1-1, the V gene TRBV20-1, with D hard to call. V was shortened by 3 bases and J by 4 bases, with 9 bases between the two germline ends. The germline gives CDR1 DFQATT, CDR2 SNEGSKA (reference sequence). There are 12 residues in the CDR3. CDR3 nucleotides: TGCAGTGCTAGCGTGGTTGGCACTGAAGCTTTCTTT. It yields the protein CSASVVGTEAFF.

This clonotype has only a few counts. The chain carries TRBV6-5 and TRBJ2-3; 10 positions agree with TRBD2. This CDR3 has 17 amino acids. Unmatched junction bases numbered 9, after V lost 0 bases and J lost 6 bases. The V gene's germline CDR1 is MNHEY and CDR2 SVGAGI. In DNA, the CDR3 is TGTGCCAGCAGTTACTCTCCTCTAGCGGGAGTCGGGGATACGCAGTATTTT. This encodes CASSYSPLAGVGDTQYF.

The chain links TRBV28 to TRBJ1-1, with D perhaps matching TRBD1 (6 bases). Trimming left V 5 bases short and J 0 bases short, with 16 bases between. The CDR3 contains 16 residues. From germline, CDR1 is MDHEN and CDR2 SYDVKM. The CDR3 DNA reads TGTGCCAGCAGTCCGTCAGCCACAGGGATGAACACTGAAGCTTTCTTT. It encodes CASSPSATGMNTEAFF. Combining the CDR3 with reference TRBV28 and TRBJ1-1 gives the whole variable domain DVKVTQSSRYLVKRTGEKVFLECVQDMDHENMFWYRQDPGLGLRLIYFSYDVKMKEKGDIPEGYSVSREKKERFSLILESASTNQTSMYLCASSPSATGMNTEAFFGQGTRLTVV.

This clonotype has a handful of counts. CDR3 DNA sequence: TGTGCCAGCAGCGCACCCCGGACAGGTCGCGCCGGGGAGCTGTTTTTT. It codes for CASSAPRTGRAGELFF. This chain links TRBV9 with TRBJ2-2; 7 nucleotides match TRBD1. J gave up 6 bases and V 3 bases, and 11 bases lay outside the gene matches. This CDR3 spans 16 amino acids. The V gene's germline CDR1 is SGDLS and CDR2 YYNGEE.

This clonotype occurred a few times. This chain links TRBV27 with TRBJ2-7, with D possibly matching TRBD1 (5 bases). The ends were cut back, 6 bases at V and 0 bases at J, with 21 bases in the middle. The CDR3 length is 17 residues. CDR1 is MNHEY and CDR2 is SMNVEV in the germline V gene (reference sequence). The chain's CDR3 is CASSLTPGNSFSYEQYF. Written as DNA, the CDR3 is TGTGCCAGCAGCTTAACGCCAGGGAACTCCTTCTCCTACGAGCAGTACTTC.

This chain joins TRBV11-2 and TRBJ2-2, with TRBD2 identical over 8 bases. This CDR3 is 16 amino acids long. Looked up from germline, CDR1 is SGHAT and CDR2 is FQNNGV. V shed 1 base and J 0 bases; nucleotides not matched to a gene: 1. CDR3 sequence: CASSLAGGTNTGELFF. CDR3 DNA: TGTGCCAGCAGCTTAGCGGGAGGGACGAACACCGGGGAGCTGTTTTTT.

Concerning this clonotype itself: The junction departs from germline at one end; a sequencing error may be responsible. This chain connects TRBV4-3 to TRBJ2-3; TRBD2 aligns across 8 bases. The CDR3 totals 18 residues. Germline V gene sequence: CDR1 LGHNA, CDR2 YSLEER. The CDR3 nucleotides read TGCGCCAGCAGCCAAGATATTTCTAGCGGGTACTCCCCAGATACGCAGAATTTT. Translated: CASSQDISSGYSPDTQNF.

This clonotype appeared a few times. The rearrangement links TRBV19 to TRBJ2-1, with D possibly matching TRBD2 (5 bases). Germline CDR1 LNHDA, CDR2 SQIVND (reference sequence). The V gene lost 3 bases and the J gene lost 0 bases, with 9 bases spanning the gap. The CDR3 loop spans 15 amino acids. CDR3 loop: CASSIRGSSYNEQFF. CDR3 bases: TGTGCCAGTAGTATCCGGGGAAGCTCCTACAATGAGCAGTTCTTC.